These T cell receptor beta chains were read from a single sample in a study of a mutant IDH1 vaccine in newly diagnosed glioma. Assay used: immunoSEQ multiplex PCR; TCRdb lists only in-frame clones, some missing. Here the sample spans about 66,000 clones, 65% to 90% being singletons. Sequencing used PBMCs, obtained from a glioma patient treated with radiotherapy, temozolomide or both. The source of these receptors is a man younger than 45 with glioma. The CDR3 runs from the conserved cysteine through the conserved F or W. D genes are given only for firm matches. Rows give clone size only sometimes, using once, few, many, or a class for an expanded clone.

d_call	v_call	clone_size	j_call	cdr3_nt	cdr3_aa
NA	TRBV6-6	NA	TRBJ1-2	TGTGCCAGCAGCTCTTTATATGGCTACACCTTC	CASSSLYGYTF
TRBD2	TRBV11-3	NA	TRBJ2-2	TGTGCCAGCAGCATCCGCCCTAGACTAGCGGGAGCCACCGGGGAGCTGTTTTTT	CASSIRPRLAGATGELFF
NA	TRBV6-4	NA	TRBJ2-3	TGTGCCAGCAGGGCAGATACGCAGTATTTT	CASRADTQYF
NA	TRBV13	NA	TRBJ1-2	TGTGCCAGCAGCTTAGGGGACAATTCTTATGGCTACACCTTC	CASSLGDNSYGYTF
NA	TRBV28	NA	TRBJ2-7	TGTGCCAGCAACAGGTGGGGCCGGAGCTCCTACGAGCAGTACTTC	CASNRWGRSSYEQYF
TRBD1	TRBV6-6	few	TRBJ1-1	TGTGCCAGCAGTTCGCGCGACAGGGGGCAAGGGGAAGCTTTCTTT	CASSSRDRGQGEAFF
NA	TRBV13	NA	TRBJ2-2	TGTGCCAGCGCCAGGTACCCCGGGGAGCTGTTTTTT	CASARYPGELFF
NA	TRBV18	NA	TRBJ2-7	TGTGCCAGCTCACCCACCGGTCCCTCCTACGAGCAGTACTTC	CASSPTGPSYEQYF
NA	TRBV28	NA	TRBJ2-7	TGTGCTCTCGGATCGGCTTACGAGCAGTACTTC	CALGSAYEQYF
TRBD2	TRBV10-3	NA	TRBJ2-3	TGTGCCATCAGTGAGTCATCGACTAGCGGGGGGCGGACAGATACGCAGTATTTT	CAISESSTSGGRTDTQYF
NA	TRBV19	NA	TRBJ2-2	TGTGCCAGTAGCACACAGACGAACACCGGGGAGCTGTTTTTT	CASSTQTNTGELFF
TRBD1	TRBV7-8	NA	TRBJ2-3	TGTGCCAGCAGCTTCCGGGACAGGGAGGCAGATACGCAGTATTTT	CASSFRDREADTQYF
NA	TRBV7-2	NA	TRBJ2-7	TGTGCCAGCAGCTTTAATGGTTACGAGCAGTACTTC	CASSFNGYEQYF
NA	TRBV5-1	few	TRBJ1-1	TGCGCCAGCAGCTTGGCCGGTTCTCCGGGGTTTGGAGCTTTCTTT	CASSLAGSPGFGAFF
TRBD1	TRBV19	few	TRBJ2-1	TGTGCCAGTAGTCCGCAGGAGGGGACAGGGAGCACTGAGCAGTTCTTC	CASSPQEGTGSTEQFF
NA	TRBV14	NA	TRBJ1-2	TGTGCCAGCAGCAACAGACAGGATGGCTACACCTTC	CASSNRQDGYTF
NA	TRBV5-4	NA	TRBJ1-2	TGTGCCAGCAGCTTGGGTGGACAGAACTATGGCTACACCTTC	CASSLGGQNYGYTF
NA	TRBV19	NA	TRBJ2-1	TGTGCCAGTAGTATCGGCAGCCGGGAGCAGTTCTTC	CASSIGSREQFF
NA	TRBV28	NA	TRBJ1-5	TGTGCCAGCCAGTCAAGGGGGAGGTATAGTCAGCCCCAGCATTTT	CASQSRGRYSQPQHF
TRBD1	TRBV10-3	NA	TRBJ2-7	TGTGCCATCAGTAACCCGGGACAGGGGGGCTACGAGCAGTACTTC	CAISNPGQGGYEQYF
TRBD1	TRBV5-1	NA	TRBJ1-5	TGCGCCAGCAGCTCGGGACAGGGAAATCAGCCCCAGCATTTT	CASSSGQGNQPQHF
NA	TRBV7-6	NA	TRBJ1-2	TGTGCCAGCAGCTTAAGCGGCGGAGATGGCTACACCTTC	CASSLSGGDGYTF
TRBD2	TRBV19	NA	TRBJ2-1	TGTGCCAGTAGTACCGGACTAGCGGGGAGAGATTACAATGAGCAGTTCTTC	CASSTGLAGRDYNEQFF
NA	TRBV9	NA	TRBJ1-2	TGTGCCAGCAGCGTAGAACCCAGCCTCTATGGCTACACCTTC	CASSVEPSLYGYTF
NA	TRBV5-1	NA	TRBJ1-1	TGCGCCAGCAGCTTGGGGGCTGCCACTGAAGCTTTCTTT	CASSLGAATEAFF
TRBD1	TRBV29-1	NA	TRBJ2-2	TGCAGCGGAACCGGGACAGGGGGCACCGGGGAGCTGTTTTTT	CSGTGTGGTGELFF
TRBD1	TRBV11-2	NA	TRBJ1-1	TGTGCCAGCAGAAGAGAGGGGGCCACTGAAGCTTTCTTT	CASRREGATEAFF
NA	TRBV4-1	NA	TRBJ1-4	TGCGCCAGCAGCCTCGTTCGAGGGGAAAAACTGTTTTTT	CASSLVRGEKLFF
NA	TRBV28	NA	TRBJ1-2	TGTGCCAGCAGTTTAACCGGGGGGCGCCCCCTTTATGGCTACACCTTC	CASSLTGGRPLYGYTF
TRBD1	TRBV18	once	TRBJ1-2	TGTGCCAGCTCCCACGACAGGGCGACCTATGGCTACACCTTC	CASSHDRATYGYTF
TRBD1	TRBV28	NA	TRBJ1-1	TGTGCCAGCAGGACAGGGGGCCTGAACACTGAAGCTTTCTTT	CASRTGGLNTEAFF
NA	TRBV6-6	NA	TRBJ1-2	TGTGCCAGCCGCTCCGGGGACATCGTCTACACCTTC	CASRSGDIVYTF
TRBD2	TRBV7-9	once	TRBJ2-3	TGTGCCAGCAAGGGACTAGCGGGGGCAGCAGATACGCAGTATTTT	CASKGLAGAADTQYF
NA	TRBV5-1	NA	TRBJ1-2	TGCGCCAGCAGTCCTATGAGAGGGGACGCCAACTATGGCTACACCTTC	CASSPMRGDANYGYTF
NA	TRBV6-5	NA	TRBJ1-2	TGTGCCAGCAGTTACTCGAACAGGAGAACTAACTATGGCTACACCTTC	CASSYSNRRTNYGYTF
TRBD2	TRBV28	NA	TRBJ2-7	TGTGCCAGCAGTTTATTTCTCGGCGCTAGCGGGGGATTTAGCTCCTACGAGCAGTACTTC	CASSLFLGASGGFSSYEQYF
TRBD2	TRBV13	NA	TRBJ2-1	TGTGCCAGCAGCCCCCCGGGACTAGCCAATTACAATGAGCAGTTCTTC	CASSPPGLANYNEQFF
NA	TRBV27	NA	TRBJ2-7	TGTGCCAGCATCGCTAACGGGGTGTACTACGAGCAGTACTTC	CASIANGVYYEQYF
NA	TRBV5-1	once	TRBJ2-5	TGCGCCAGCAGCTTCGGGCGTCCGAGGGAGACCCAGTACTTC	CASSFGRPRETQYF
TRBD2	TRBV14	NA	TRBJ2-3	TGTGCCAGCAGCCAAGCTTGGACTAGCGGGAGCCAAGATACGCAGTATTTT	CASSQAWTSGSQDTQYF